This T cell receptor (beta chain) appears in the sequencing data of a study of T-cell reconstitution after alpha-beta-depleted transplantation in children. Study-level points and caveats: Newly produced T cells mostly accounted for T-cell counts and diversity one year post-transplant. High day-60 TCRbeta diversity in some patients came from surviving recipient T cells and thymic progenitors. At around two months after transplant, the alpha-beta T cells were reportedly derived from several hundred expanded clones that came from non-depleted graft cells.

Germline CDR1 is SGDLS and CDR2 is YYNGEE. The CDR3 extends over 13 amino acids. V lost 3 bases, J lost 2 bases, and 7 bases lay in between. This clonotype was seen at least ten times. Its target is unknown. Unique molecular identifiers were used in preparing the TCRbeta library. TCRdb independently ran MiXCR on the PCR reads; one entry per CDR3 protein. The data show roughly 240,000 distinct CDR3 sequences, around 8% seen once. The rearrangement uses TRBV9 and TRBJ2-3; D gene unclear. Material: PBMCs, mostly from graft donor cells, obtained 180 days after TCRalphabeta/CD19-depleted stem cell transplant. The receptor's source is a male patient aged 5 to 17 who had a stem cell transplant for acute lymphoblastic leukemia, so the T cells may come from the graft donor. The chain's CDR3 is CASSASSTDTQYF. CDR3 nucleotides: TGTGCCAGCAGCGCCTCATCCACAGATACGCAGTATTTT.